One TCR beta chain is described in this entry. What it binds is not known. A universal primer site was incorporated via template switching, and the cDNA contained unique molecular identifiers. TCRdb used MiXCR to reprocess the 5' RACE reads, holding one entry per CDR3 protein. The top ten clones hold less than 6.5% of a sample with 250,000 or so distinct CDR3 sequences, 6.5% to 9% of them seen once. This CDR3 has 14 amino acids. The V gene end was trimmed by 1 base and the J gene end by 3 bases; junction bases not matched to a gene: 1. The germline V gene has CDR1 SGHDT and CDR2 YYEEEE. The record originates from a study of identical twins. Findings and limits, study-wide: With abundant cord blood beta clonotypes, insertions were fewer; memory repertoires showed no such pattern.

Separately, the same data were catalogued under a study of yellow fever vaccine responses in identical twins.

Specimen: CD8+ T cells sorted from blood. This chain links TRBV5-6 with TRBJ2-7, with 10 bases matching TRBD2. The sequence derives from a young woman in good health. CDR3 in DNA: TGTGCCAGCAGCTTGCCTAGCGGGAGCTACGAGCAGTACTTC. This sequence encodes CASSLPSGSYEQYF.